These 8 T cell receptor beta chains came from one sample sequenced in a study of T-cell reconstitution after alpha-beta-depleted transplantation in children. The TCRbeta library was prepared with unique molecular identifiers. TCRdb re-analysed the PCR reads in MiXCR, keeping a single row per CDR3 protein. The data contain approximately 230,000 distinct CDR3 sequences, under 30% of them singletons. Sequencing used PBMCs, mostly from graft donor cells, obtained 360 days after TCRalphabeta/CD19-depleted stem cell transplant. The source of these receptors is a female patient younger than 10 who had a stem cell transplant for congenital amegakaryocytic thrombocytopenia, so the T cells may come from the graft donor.

In DNA, the CDR3 is TGTGCCAGCAGCCAAGATGCCGGGACAGTTGAAGCTTTCTTT. This translates into CASSQDAGTVEAFF. The chain joins TRBV4-2 to TRBJ1-1; 7 nucleotides align to TRBD1. The CDR3 is made up of 14 amino acids. CDR1 and CDR2 from the germline V gene are LGHNA and YNFKEQ. Trimming removed 0 bases from V and 7 bases from J; junction bases left unmatched: 5.

This clonotype was counted between two and nine times. The genes are TRBV20-1 and TRBJ1-1; D unclear. The V gene lost 7 bases and the J gene lost 5 bases, with 14 bases spanning the gap. The CDR3 has 12 residues. Germline V gives CDR1 DFQATT, CDR2 SNEGSKA (reference sequence). The CDR3 sequence is CSGTLPQTEAFF. CDR3 bases: TGCAGTGGAACGCTTCCCCAGACTGAAGCTTTCTTT.

The chain is built from TRBV7-9 and TRBJ1-3; D may be TRBD1 (6 bases). The V gene's germline CDR1 is SEHNR and CDR2 FQNEAQ (reference sequence). The CDR3 loop spans 14 amino acids. The V and J ends lost 1 base and 2 bases respectively, with 6 bases between them. For the CDR3, the DNA is TGTGCCAGCAGCTTAGGGGGGCCTGGAAACACCATATATTTT. This gives the protein CASSLGGPGNTIYF.

This clonotype has a handful of counts. The gene calls are TRBV7-2 and TRBJ2-7, with 9 bases identical to TRBD2. Germline loops: CDR1 SGHTA, CDR2 FQGNSA. Germline trimming cut 5 bases from V and 3 bases from J; bases unmatched to any gene: 5. This CDR3 is 14 amino acids long. CDR3 protein: CASSAASGNYEQYF. The CDR3 nucleotides read TGTGCCAGCAGCGCCGCTAGCGGGAACTACGAGCAGTACTTC.

This chain links TRBV6-5 with TRBJ2-1; D is ambiguous. From germline, CDR1 is MNHEY and CDR2 SVGAGI. V shed 2 bases and J shed 12 bases, with 17 bases lying between them. CDR3 length equals 14 residues. CDR3 protein: CASSYGRPSQGQFF. CDR3 nucleotide sequence: TGTGCCAGCAGTTACGGAAGACCCTCTCAAGGGCAGTTCTTC.

This clonotype has more than one count but fewer than ten. This chain joins TRBV5-1 and TRBJ2-1, with 7 bases identical to TRBD1. Germline V CDR1 and CDR2: SGHRS, YFSETQ. The ends lost 0 bases at V and 3 bases at J; junction bases unmatched: 12. The CDR3 extends over 18 amino acids. The CDR3 loop is CASSLGALRDRFYNEQFF. CDR3 in DNA: TGCGCCAGCAGCTTGGGAGCCCTCCGGGACAGATTCTACAATGAGCAGTTCTTC.

The chain links TRBV5-1 to TRBJ2-7; 11 positions match TRBD2. The CDR3 length is 15 residues. Trimming cost V 6 bases and J 0 bases; bases outside gene matches: 5. Germline CDR1 and CDR2: SGHRS and YFSETQ. CDR3 bases: TGCGCCAGCAACCTACTAGCGGGAGCCTCCTACGAGCAGTACTTC. Its translation is CASNLLAGASYEQYF.

This clonotype occurred a few times. The genes are TRBV4-1 and TRBJ1-3; 10 bases are shared with TRBD1. The CDR3 consists of 17 residues. Germline V CDR1 and CDR2: MGHRA, YSYEKL. Trimming at V came to 1 base and at J to 5 bases, leaving 8 bases not matched to a gene. CDR3 DNA: TGCGCCAGCAGCCAAGTAAGGGACAGGGGCACCAGAAACACCATATATTTT. As protein: CASSQVRDRGTRNTIYF.